Following are 7 T cell receptor beta chains from one sample sequenced in a study of multiple sclerosis patients with progressive multifocal leukoencephalopathy. Only in-frame clones appear in the TCRdb table, and some are missing; sequencing was by immunoSEQ multiplex PCR. There are 25,000 to 35,000 clones in the sample; roughly 92% occur only once, and just under 2% lies in the top ten. Documented time point: before natalizumab initiation. Sequencing was carried out using PBMCs. The receptors were gathered from a man aged 25-45 years with multiple sclerosis.

The chain recombines TRBV7-8 with TRBJ2-3, with no clear D. V was shortened by 4 bases and J by 5 bases, with 7 bases between the two germline ends. Germline V CDR1 and CDR2: SGHVS, FQNEAQ. The CDR3 covers 12 residues. The CDR3 is CASSSPGDTQYF. The CDR3 DNA is TGTGCCAGCAGCTCGCCTGGAGATACGCAGTATTTT.

On this clone itself: A junction end diverges from the germline sequence, so it may reflect a read error. J is TRBJ2-7 and V is TRBV14, with D perhaps TRBD1 (5 bases). Germline assignment: CDR1 SGHDN and CDR2 FVKESK. The CDR3 extends over 11 amino acids. The CDR3 here is CASSQDTRQIF. The CDR3 bases are TGTGCCAGCAGCCAAGATACGCGACAGATCTTC.

CDR3 sequence reads: CASSDGRTDTQYF. The CDR3 region has the DNA TGCGCCAGCAGTGACGGGCGCACAGATACGCAGTATTTT. The chain joins TRBV5-1 to TRBJ2-3, with D unclear. Per germline, CDR1 SGHRS and CDR2 YFSETQ. Deletions cut 5 bases from V and 1 base from J, with 8 bases between. There are 13 residues in the CDR3.

The chain carries TRBV30 and TRBJ2-7; 11 bases line up with TRBD2. The CDR3 runs 15 residues. J lost 6 bases, V lost 2 bases, and 9 bases had no gene match. The germline gives CDR1 GTSNPN, CDR2 SVGIG (reference sequence). CDR3 amino acids: CAWSRVAGGQSEQYV. In DNA form, the CDR3 reads TGTGCCTGGAGTCGAGTAGCGGGAGGGCAGAGCGAGCAGTACGTC.

V usage is TRBV14 and J usage is TRBJ2-7; D unclear. V lost 4 bases and J 6 bases, leaving 10 bases between the germline ends. The CDR3 runs to 12 residues. CDR1 and CDR2 (germline): SGHDN, FVKESK. CDR3 protein: CASSPQGREQYF. In nucleotides, the CDR3 is TGTGCCAGCAGCCCCCAAGGCCGCGAGCAGTACTTC.

V gene TRBV6-1 combines with J gene TRBJ1-5; no firm D call. Germline values: CDR1 MNHNS, CDR2 SASEGT. This CDR3 region has 12 residues. Trimming pared 2 bases from V and 4 bases from J, leaving 3 bases between. Written as DNA, the CDR3 is TGTGCCAGCAGTGAAATTAATCAGCCCCAGCATTTT. It is translated as CASSEINQPQHF.

This sequence joins TRBV9 and TRBJ1-4; D gene ambiguous. CDR1 SGDLS and CDR2 YYNGEE come from the germline V gene. This CDR3 is 14 amino acids long. Trimming took 7 bases from V and 0 from J, leaving 10 bases between them. CDR3 in DNA: TGTGCCAGCTCGGCTTTTTCAACTAATGAAAAACTGTTTTTT. This codes for CASSAFSTNEKLFF.